This passage covers 9 T cell receptor beta chains from one sample sequenced in a study of cytomegalovirus exposure and HLA in healthy donors. It was with 60 Vbeta and 13 Jbeta primers that the PCR ran. Using immunoSEQ multiplex PCR, the repertoire was profiled, and TCRdb retains in-frame clones only, with some absent. Seen here are 120,000 or so clones, more than 80% observed once, and the top ten hold approximately 10%. Sequenced input: PBMCs. The receptors here all came from a young man in good health and CMV-seropositive.

The chain carries TRBV11-2 and TRBJ2-7; tentatively, D is TRBD2 (6 bases). There are 15 residues in the CDR3. Trimming left V 6 bases short and J 0 bases short, with 15 bases between. Germline V gives CDR1 SGHAT, CDR2 FQNNGV. Here the CDR3 reads CASSLGTASSYEQYF. The CDR3 region has the DNA TGTGCCAGCAGTCTTGGGACTGCAAGCTCCTACGAGCAGTACTTC.

The CDR3 DNA reads TGTGCCAGCAAACTAACAATATCCGCCTACGAGCAGTACTTC. Protein product: CASKLTISAYEQYF. V and J are TRBV6-1 and TRBJ2-7; D gene uncertain. The CDR3 has 14 residues. Per the germline V gene, CDR1 is MNHNS and CDR2 is SASEGT. The germline V and J ends were trimmed by 7 bases and 2 bases, with 15 bases remaining between them.

The genes are TRBV9 and TRBJ2-1; 7 nucleotides match TRBD2. Germline V gives CDR1 SGDLS, CDR2 YYNGEE. V shed 3 bases, J shed 5 bases, and the junction held 2 bases outside the gene matches. CDR3 length: 13 amino acids. DNA of the CDR3: TGTGCCAGCAGCGAGGGAGGGGACAATGAGCAGTTCTTC. Protein: CASSEGGDNEQFF. Variable domain in full (rest from reference TRBV9 and TRBJ2-1): DSGVTQTPKHLITATGQRVTLRCSPRSGDLSVYWYQQSLDQGLQFLIQYYNGEERAKGNILERFSAQQFPDLHSELNLSSLELGDSALYFCASSEGGDNEQFFGPGTRLTVL.

The J gene is TRBJ2-3, the V gene TRBV5-5; D is perhaps TRBD2 (6 bases). This CDR3 is built from 16 residues. Germline V gene sequence: CDR1 SGHKS, CDR2 YYEKEE (reference sequence). Trimming stripped 1 base from V and 2 bases from J, with 14 bases between. This CDR3 reads CASSLQSGGATDTQYF. DNA for the CDR3: TGTGCCAGCAGCTTGCAGTCTGGCGGGGCCACAGATACGCAGTATTTT.

The sample holds a few counts of this clone. CDR3 loop: CASSLWGQGVPEAFF. The CDR3 nucleotides read TGTGCCAGCAGTTTATGGGGGCAGGGGGTGCCTGAAGCTTTCTTT. The chain uses TRBV28 and TRBJ1-1, with TRBD1 identical over 7 bases. The CDR3 contains 15 residues. With 0 bases clipped from V and 6 bases from J, the junction kept 7 bases outside the gene matches. Germline CDR1 and CDR2: MDHEN and SYDVKM.

This chain uses TRBV4-1 with TRBJ1-5, with 9 bases identical to TRBD1. The germline CDR1 and CDR2 sequences are MGHRA and YSYEKL. The CDR3 spans 15 residues. The V and J ends lost 4 bases and 2 bases, in that order; junction bases with no gene match: 3. CDR3 region: CASSPGQGRNQPQHF. CDR3 coding DNA: TGCGCCAGCAGCCCCGGACAGGGGCGCAATCAGCCCCAGCATTTT.

The CDR3 sequence is CASSPAGGAYEQYF. The CDR3 nucleotides read TGTGCCAGCTCACCGGCCGGGGGAGCCTACGAGCAGTACTTC. V is TRBV18 and J is TRBJ2-7; perhaps TRBD2 as D (6 bases). This CDR3 is built from 14 residues. Germline V gene data show CDR1 as KGHSH and CDR2 as LQKENI. Trimming stripped 3 bases from V and 2 bases from J, with 11 bases between.

The chain is built from TRBV15 and TRBJ2-5; a weak D match, TRBD1 (5 bases). TRBJ2-7 explains the end of the DNA better; the J call may be wrong. This CDR3 is built from 15 residues. Germline V CDR1 and CDR2: LNHNV, YYDKDF (reference sequence). CDR3 residues: CATSTLKGLSYEQYF. CDR3 sequence (DNA): TGTGCCACCAGCACCCTTAAGGGGTTGTCCTACGAGCAGTACTTC.

This clone has a handful of counts. This rearrangement joins TRBV28 to TRBJ2-7, with D uncertain. The CDR3 contains 15 residues. Trimming took off 7 bases at V and 5 bases at J, with 21 bases between the two ends. Germline CDR1 reads MDHEN; CDR2 reads SYDVKM. The CDR3 bases are TGTGCCAGCATCCCTTTTTTTCGGCAGGCTAACGAGCAGTACTTC. The encoded protein is CASIPFFRQANEQYF.